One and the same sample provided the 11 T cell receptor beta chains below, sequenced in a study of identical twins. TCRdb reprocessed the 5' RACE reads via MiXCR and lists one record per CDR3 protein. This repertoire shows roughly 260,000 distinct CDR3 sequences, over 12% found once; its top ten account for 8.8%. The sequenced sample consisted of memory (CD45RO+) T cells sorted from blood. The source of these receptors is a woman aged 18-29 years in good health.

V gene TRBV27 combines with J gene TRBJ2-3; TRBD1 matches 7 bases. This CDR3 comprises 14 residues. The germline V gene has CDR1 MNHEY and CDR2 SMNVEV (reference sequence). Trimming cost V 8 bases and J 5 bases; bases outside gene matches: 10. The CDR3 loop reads CASRPTGARDTQYF. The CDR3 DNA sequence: TGTGCCAGCCGACCTACAGGGGCGCGAGATACGCAGTATTTT.

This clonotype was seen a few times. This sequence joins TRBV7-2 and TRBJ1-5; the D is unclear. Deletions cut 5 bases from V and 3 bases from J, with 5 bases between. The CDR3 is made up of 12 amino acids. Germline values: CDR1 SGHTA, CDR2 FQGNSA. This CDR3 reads CASSPFNQPQHF. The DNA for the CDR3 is TGTGCCAGCAGCCCATTCAATCAGCCCCAGCATTTT.

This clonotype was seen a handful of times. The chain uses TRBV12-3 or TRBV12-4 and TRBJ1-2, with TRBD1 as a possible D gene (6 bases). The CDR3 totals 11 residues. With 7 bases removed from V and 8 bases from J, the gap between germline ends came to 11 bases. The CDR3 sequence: CASTRTVGYTF. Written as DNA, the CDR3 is TGTGCCAGCACCAGGACAGTCGGCTACACCTTC.

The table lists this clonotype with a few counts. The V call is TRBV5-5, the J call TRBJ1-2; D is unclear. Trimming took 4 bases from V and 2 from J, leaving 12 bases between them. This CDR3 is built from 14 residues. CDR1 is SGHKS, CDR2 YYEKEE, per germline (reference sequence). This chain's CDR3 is CASSREWENYGYTF. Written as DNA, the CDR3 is TGTGCCAGCAGCAGAGAATGGGAAAACTATGGCTACACCTTC.

CDR3: CSAGQGVEAFF. For the CDR3, the DNA is TGCAGTGCTGGACAGGGAGTTGAAGCTTTCTTT. This chain links TRBV20-1 with TRBJ1-1, with 8 bases lining up with TRBD1. The CDR3 contains 11 residues. From germline, CDR1 is DFQATT and CDR2 SNEGSKA (reference sequence). Losses at the gene ends were 5 bases for V and 7 bases for J; bases not matched to a gene: 3.

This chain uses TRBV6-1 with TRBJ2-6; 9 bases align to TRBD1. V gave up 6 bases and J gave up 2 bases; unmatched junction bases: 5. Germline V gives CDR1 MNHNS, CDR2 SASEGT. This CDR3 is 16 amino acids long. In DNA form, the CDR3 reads TGTGCCAGCAGAACACAGGGGGCAACTGGGGCCAACGTCCTGACTTTC. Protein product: CASRTQGATGANVLTF.

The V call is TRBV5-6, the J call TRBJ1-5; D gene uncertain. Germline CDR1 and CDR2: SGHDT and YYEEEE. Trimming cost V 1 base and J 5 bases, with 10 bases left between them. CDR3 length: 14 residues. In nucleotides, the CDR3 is TGTGCCAGCAGCTTGCACGGGTCCCATCAGCCCCAGCATTTT. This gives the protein CASSLHGSHQPQHF.

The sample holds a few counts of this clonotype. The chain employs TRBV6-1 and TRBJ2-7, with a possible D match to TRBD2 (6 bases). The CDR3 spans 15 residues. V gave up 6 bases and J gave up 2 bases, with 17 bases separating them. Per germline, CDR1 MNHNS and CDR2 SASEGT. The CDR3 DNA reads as TGTGCCAGCAGAAACGGGGGTGACAGTACCTACGAGCAGTACTTC. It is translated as CASRNGGDSTYEQYF.

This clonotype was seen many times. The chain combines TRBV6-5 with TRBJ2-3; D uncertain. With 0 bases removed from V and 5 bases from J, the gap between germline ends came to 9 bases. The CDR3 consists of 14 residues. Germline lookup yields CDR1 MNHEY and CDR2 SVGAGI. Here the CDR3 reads CASSYSLNRDTQYF. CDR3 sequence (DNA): TGTGCCAGCAGTTACTCGCTGAATAGAGATACGCAGTATTTT.

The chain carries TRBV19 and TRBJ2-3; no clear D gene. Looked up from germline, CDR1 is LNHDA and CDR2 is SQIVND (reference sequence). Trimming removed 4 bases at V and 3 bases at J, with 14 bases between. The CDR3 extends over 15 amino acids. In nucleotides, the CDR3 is TGTGCCAGTAGTAGTTCCTATAGGCTTACAGATACGCAGTATTTT. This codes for CASSSSYRLTDTQYF.

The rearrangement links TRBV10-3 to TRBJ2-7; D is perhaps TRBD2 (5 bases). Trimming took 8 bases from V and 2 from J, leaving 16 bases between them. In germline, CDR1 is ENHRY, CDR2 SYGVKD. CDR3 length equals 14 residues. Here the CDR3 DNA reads TGTGCCATCGGACTCCTGAGTGGAACCTACGAGCAGTACTTC. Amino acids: CAIGLLSGTYEQYF.